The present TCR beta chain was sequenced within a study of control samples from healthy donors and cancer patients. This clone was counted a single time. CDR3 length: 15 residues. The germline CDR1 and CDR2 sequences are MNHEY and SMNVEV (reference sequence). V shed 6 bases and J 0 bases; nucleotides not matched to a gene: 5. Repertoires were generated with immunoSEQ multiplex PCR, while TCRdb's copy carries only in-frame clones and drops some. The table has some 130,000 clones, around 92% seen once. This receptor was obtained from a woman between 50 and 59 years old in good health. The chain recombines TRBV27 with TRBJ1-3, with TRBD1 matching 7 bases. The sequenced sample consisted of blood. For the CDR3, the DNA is TGTGCCAGCAGGCCTGGACAGGACTCTGGAAACACCATATATTTT. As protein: CASRPGQDSGNTIYF.